One sample yielded the 25 T cell receptor beta chains listed below, sequenced in a study of T cell responses to AZD1222 COVID-19 vaccine. Generated by immunoSEQ multiplex PCR, the TCRdb table keeps only in-frame clones and is missing some. The table has approximately 70,000 clones, 85% to 90% seen once; the top ten hold around 4.9%. The source material was peripheral blood, sampled 28 days after the second dose of the MenACWY control vaccine. The origin of the receptors is an adult who received the MenACWY meningococcal vaccine as a control.

The chain combines TRBV7-2 with TRBJ2-3; 8 positions agree with TRBD2. Per the germline V gene, CDR1 is SGHTA and CDR2 is FQGNSA. The V gene end was trimmed by 1 base and the J gene end by 4 bases; junction bases not matched to a gene: 7. This CDR3 spans 16 amino acids. The CDR3, as DNA: TGTGCCAGCAGCTTAGTGGCGGGGGGCCGAGCAGATACGCAGTATTTT. Protein: CASSLVAGGRADTQYF.

Points on this clone: The junction departs from the called germline gene at one end, perhaps through a read error. The V and J genes are TRBV5-1 and TRBJ2-1, with 7 bases matching TRBD2. The CDR3 runs to 13 residues. Looked up from germline, CDR1 is SGHRS and CDR2 is YFSETQ. CDR3 nucleotides: TGCGCCAGCAGCTTGGGGGACCGGGACTACCCCGTCTTC. Its translation: CASSLGDRDYPVF.

This clone was found a few times. The chain is built from TRBV30 and TRBJ2-7; D unclear. The CDR3 is made up of 11 amino acids. V lost 2 bases and J 6 bases, leaving 8 bases between the germline ends. Per the germline V gene, CDR1 is GTSNPN and CDR2 is SVGIG (reference sequence). CDR3 in amino acids: CAWSTTAEQYF. The CDR3 coding sequence is TGTGCCTGGAGTACAACAGCCGAGCAGTACTTC.

This clone appeared a single time. This chain joins TRBV29-1 and TRBJ1-2; TRBD1 matches at 8 bases. CDR1 is SQVTM and CDR2 is ANQGSEA in the germline V gene. The J segment lost 5 bases and the V segment lost 6 bases, leaving 8 bases of the junction unmatched. The CDR3 spans 13 residues. The CDR3 protein is CSVLQGGGYGYTF. For the CDR3, the DNA is TGCAGCGTCCTACAGGGGGGCGGGTATGGCTACACCTTC.

The chain uses TRBV4-3 and TRBJ1-2; D is uncertain. Trimming cost V 2 bases and J 4 bases, with 11 bases left between them. CDR3 length equals 14 residues. Per germline, CDR1 LGHNA and CDR2 YSLEER. This chain's CDR3 is CASSQLTRTYGYTF. CDR3 coding DNA: TGCGCCAGCAGCCAACTCACCCGGACCTATGGCTACACCTTC.

A single count supports this clone. The chain recombines TRBV19 with TRBJ1-4; weak D call: TRBD1 (6 bases). The CDR3 is made up of 15 amino acids. V was clipped by 7 bases and J by 8 bases, with 20 bases between them. Germline V gene lookup returns CDR1 LNHDA and CDR2 SQIVND (reference sequence). CDR3 sequence: CASIRSGGRGEKLFF. DNA of the CDR3: TGTGCCAGTATCCGATCCGGGGGCAGGGGAGAAAAACTGTTTTTT.

The V call is TRBV18, the J call TRBJ1-5, with D unresolved. The CDR3 covers 14 residues. Germline CDR1 is KGHSH and CDR2 is LQKENI. V was trimmed by 4 bases and J by 2 bases, leaving 9 bases between them. The CDR3 coding sequence is TGTGCCAGCTCACGCCCCGGGGGCAATCAGCCCCAGCATTTT. Its protein is CASSRPGGNQPQHF. The whole variable domain, filled in from reference TRBV18 and TRBJ1-5, reads NAGVMQNPRHLVRRRGQEARLRCSPMKGHSHVYWYRQLPEEGLKFMVYLQKENIIDESGMPKERFSAEFPKEGPSILRIQQVVRGDSAAYFCASSRPGGNQPQHFGDGTRLSIL.

The chain combines TRBV19 with TRBJ2-1, with 8 bases identical to TRBD1. The V segment lost 3 bases and the J segment 2 bases; nucleotides outside the gene matches: 6. CDR3 length: 16 amino acids. Per the germline V gene, CDR1 is LNHDA and CDR2 is SQIVND (reference sequence). CDR3 nucleotide sequence: TGTGCCAGTAGTATTTCAGCAGGGGGCCCCTACAATGAGCAGTTCTTC. Its translation is CASSISAGGPYNEQFF.

This clone was picked up one time. The chain has TRBV5-5 and TRBJ2-7; TRBD2 matches 7 bases. Germline CDR1 reads SGHKS; CDR2 reads YYEKEE (reference sequence). The CDR3 runs to 14 residues. J was trimmed by 4 bases and V by 4 bases; bases with no gene match: 8. The chain's CDR3 is CASSAPGLSYEQYF. DNA of the CDR3: TGTGCCAGCAGCGCACCGGGACTATCGTACGAGCAGTACTTC. The variable domain in full, completed from reference TRBV5-5 and TRBJ2-7, reads DAGVTQSPTHLIKTRGQQVTLRCSPISGHKSVSWYQQVLGQGPQFIFQYYEKEERGRGNFPDRFSARQFPNYSSELNVNALLLGDSALYLCASSAPGLSYEQYFGPGTRLTVT.

The J gene is TRBJ1-1, the V gene TRBV6-2 or TRBV6-3; 7 bases line up with TRBD1. Germline V CDR1 and CDR2: MNHEY, SVGEGT. This CDR3 spans 13 amino acids. J was trimmed by 7 bases and V by 2 bases; bases with no gene match: 4. The CDR3 DNA reads TGTGCCAGCAGTTACGACAGGGAGTTTGAAGCTTTCTTT. Translated, it gives CASSYDREFEAFF.

The V call is TRBV4-3, the J call TRBJ1-6, with 8 bases fitting TRBD1. With 3 bases clipped from V and 8 bases from J, the junction kept 9 bases outside the gene matches. CDR1 is LGHNA, CDR2 YSLEER, per germline. The CDR3 has 16 residues. CDR3 loop: CASSQETGGKDSPLHF. The CDR3 bases are TGCGCCAGCAGCCAGGAAACAGGGGGAAAAGATTCACCCCTCCACTTT.

The genes are TRBV2 and TRBJ1-5; no reliable D call. From germline, CDR1 is SNHLY and CDR2 FYNNEI. CDR3 length: 15 amino acids. Deletions cut 0 bases from V and 7 bases from J, with 13 bases between. The CDR3 loop reads CASSEALPSLQPQHF. The DNA for the CDR3 is TGTGCCAGCAGTGAAGCGCTTCCCAGTTTGCAGCCCCAGCATTTT.

The rearrangement links TRBV28 to TRBJ2-1; 10 nucleotides line up with TRBD2. The V gene end was trimmed by 6 bases and the J gene end by 3 bases; junction bases not matched to a gene: 2. Germline CDR1 MDHEN, CDR2 SYDVKM. The CDR3 has 14 amino acids. CDR3 in DNA: TGTGCCAGCAGCCTAGCGGGGGACTACAATGAGCAGTTCTTC. Translating it yields CASSLAGDYNEQFF.

The V call is TRBV2, the J call TRBJ1-2; D remains unclear. With 6 bases removed from V and 6 bases from J, the gap between germline ends came to 17 bases. Germline V gene data show CDR1 as SNHLY and CDR2 as FYNNEI. The CDR3 consists of 14 residues. The CDR3 region has the DNA TGTGCCAGCAGGGACCCTGGAGGGTGGAATGGCTACACCTTC. It yields the protein CASRDPGGWNGYTF. The full variable domain, its missing parts supplied by reference TRBV2 and TRBJ1-2, is EPEVTQTPSHQVTQMGQEVILRCVPISNHLYFYWYRQILGQKVEFLVSFYNNEISEKSEIFDDQFSVERPDGSNFTLKIRSTKLEDSAMYFCASRDPGGWNGYTFGSGTRLTVV.

The gene calls are TRBV3-1 (or the pseudogene TRBV3-2) and TRBJ2-2; D is possibly TRBD1 (6 bases). Germline V gives CDR1 LGHDT, CDR2 YNNKEL (reference sequence). CDR3 length: 17 residues. Trimming left V 4 bases short and J 9 bases short, with 24 bases between. CDR3 in DNA: TGTGCCAGCAGCCCCCTTAAAAACAGGGATGTGGAGAGGGAGCTGTTTTTT. It specifies CASSPLKNRDVERELFF.

This rearrangement joins TRBV9 to TRBJ1-2; weak D call: TRBD1 (5 bases). The germline CDR1 and CDR2 sequences are SGDLS and YYNGEE. V was shortened by 3 bases and J by 2 bases, with 17 bases between the two germline ends. CDR3 length equals 16 residues. CDR3 loop: CASSASGGGRNYGYTF. CDR3 coding DNA: TGTGCCAGCAGCGCCTCGGGGGGAGGTAGGAACTATGGCTACACCTTC. The complete variable domain, with remaining parts taken from reference TRBV9 and TRBJ1-2, reads DSGVTQTPKHLITATGQRVTLRCSPRSGDLSVYWYQQSLDQGLQFLIQYYNGEERAKGNILERFSAQQFPDLHSELNLSSLELGDSALYFCASSASGGGRNYGYTFGSGTRLTVV.

This chain links TRBV28 with TRBJ2-7; TRBD2 matches at 8 bases. V was clipped by 6 bases and J by 4 bases; unmatched bases: 11. The length of the CDR3 is 15 residues. Germline V gene lookup returns CDR1 MDHEN and CDR2 SYDVKM. For the CDR3, the DNA is TGTGCCAGCAGGGCCTTTGTAACGGGGGGGTACGAGCAGTACTTC. This codes for CASRAFVTGGYEQYF. Drawing the rest from reference TRBV28 and TRBJ2-7, the complete variable domain is DVKVTQSSRYLVKRTGEKVFLECVQDMDHENMFWYRQDPGLGLRLIYFSYDVKMKEKGDIPEGYSVSREKKERFSLILESASTNQTSMYLCASRAFVTGGYEQYFGPGTRLTVT.

The V gene is TRBV12-3 or TRBV12-4, the J gene TRBJ2-7; D possibly matches TRBD1 or TRBD2 (5 bases each). With 6 bases removed from V and 0 bases from J, the gap between germline ends came to 9 bases. The CDR3 has 13 amino acids. As DNA, the CDR3 is TGTGCCAGCAGGGGACCGAACTCCTACGAGCAGTACTTC. Encoded protein: CASRGPNSYEQYF.

This sequence joins TRBV28 and TRBJ1-4, with D tentatively TRBD1 (5 bases). There are 16 residues in the CDR3. Germline CDR1 reads MDHEN; CDR2 reads SYDVKM. V was trimmed by 4 bases and J by 2 bases, leaving 14 bases between them. The CDR3 sequence: CASSSPGGFTNEKLFF. DNA for the CDR3: TGTGCCAGCAGTTCACCCGGGGGGTTCACTAATGAAAAACTGTTTTTT.

A single count supports this clone. J is TRBJ2-5 and V is TRBV27; 9 bases agree with TRBD2. V lost 8 bases to trimming and J lost 3 bases; unmatched junction nucleotides: 7. The germline V gene encodes CDR1 MNHEY and CDR2 SMNVEV (reference sequence). The CDR3 totals 14 residues. The CDR3, as DNA: TGTGCCAGCCTCCCCCGACTAGCGGAAGAGACCCAGTACTTC. Its protein product is CASLPRLAEETQYF.

The sample holds a few counts of this clone. The same CDR3 can be traced to other DNA sequences in this sample. This sequence joins TRBV29-1 and TRBJ2-2; maybe TRBD1 (5 bases). CDR1 and CDR2 (germline): SQVTM, ANQGSEA. The CDR3 runs 12 residues. Trimming cost V 2 bases and J 4 bases, with 5 bases left between them. The CDR3 spells CSVERGTGELFF. The DNA of the CDR3 is TGCAGCGTTGAAAGGGGCACCGGGGAGCTGTTTTTT.

This chain joins TRBV6-5 and TRBJ2-7; 8 positions agree with TRBD1. The CDR3 has 14 amino acids. Germline CDR1 MNHEY, CDR2 SVGAGI. V shed 4 bases and J 2 bases; nucleotides not matched to a gene: 4. The CDR3 region has the DNA TGTGCCAGCAGTTGGGACAGGCTGGCCTACGAGCAGTACTTC. This encodes CASSWDRLAYEQYF.

This chain links TRBV19 with TRBJ1-1, with D unresolved. The V and J ends lost 5 bases and 4 bases respectively, with 14 bases between them. The germline V gene has CDR1 LNHDA and CDR2 SQIVND (reference sequence). The CDR3 sequence is 14 residues long. The CDR3 protein is CASSGIAFSTEAFF. As DNA, the CDR3 is TGTGCCAGTAGTGGGATCGCGTTCAGCACTGAAGCTTTCTTT.

This clone was observed a handful of times. This chain uses TRBV13 with TRBJ2-3; the D gene is possibly TRBD1 (5 bases). The CDR3 length is 12 residues. Looked up from germline, CDR1 is PRHDT and CDR2 is FYEKMQ (reference sequence). V shed 7 bases and J shed 3 bases, with 8 bases lying between them. The CDR3 loop reads CASTSGTDTQYF. The CDR3, as DNA: TGTGCCAGCACCTCAGGGACAGATACGCAGTATTTT.

The V and J genes are TRBV29-1 and TRBJ2-1; the D gene is possibly TRBD2 (5 bases). Germline CDR1 is SQVTM and CDR2 is ANQGSEA. The CDR3 spans 12 residues. V shed 0 bases and J shed 7 bases, with 7 bases lying between them. CDR3 DNA sequence: TGCAGCGTTGAAGACTCGGGGAATGAGCAGTTCTTC. Protein product: CSVEDSGNEQFF.